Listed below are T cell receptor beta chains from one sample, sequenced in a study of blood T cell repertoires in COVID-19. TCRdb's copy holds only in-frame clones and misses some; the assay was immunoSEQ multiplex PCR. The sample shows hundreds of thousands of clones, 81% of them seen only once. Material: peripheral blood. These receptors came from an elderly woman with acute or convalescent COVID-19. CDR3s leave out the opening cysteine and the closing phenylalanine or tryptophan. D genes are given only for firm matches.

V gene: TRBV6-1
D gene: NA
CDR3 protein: ASSELPVSSYNSPLH

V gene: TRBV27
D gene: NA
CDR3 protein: ASSLSPAKLVTDTQY

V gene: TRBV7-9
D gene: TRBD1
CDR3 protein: ASSLGTGLATQY

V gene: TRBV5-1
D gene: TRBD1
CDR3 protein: ASSSQDRMGYGYT

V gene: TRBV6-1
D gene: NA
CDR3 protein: ASSDPGAIYNEQF

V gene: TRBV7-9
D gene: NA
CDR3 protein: ASSPTLTLNYGYT

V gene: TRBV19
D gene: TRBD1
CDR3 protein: ASSQTGEDEKLF

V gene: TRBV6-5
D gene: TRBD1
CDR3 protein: ASSYSYRGRPETQY

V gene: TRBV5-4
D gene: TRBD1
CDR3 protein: ASSAGQGFWETQY

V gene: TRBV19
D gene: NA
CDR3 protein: ASSIGRDQNPGEKLF

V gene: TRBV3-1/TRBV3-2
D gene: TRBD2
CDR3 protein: ASSEYGRSDTQY

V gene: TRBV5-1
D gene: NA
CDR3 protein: ASTTPGEWETQY

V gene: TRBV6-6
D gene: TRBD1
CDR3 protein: ASSATGGGPYEQY

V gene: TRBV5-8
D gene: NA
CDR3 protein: ASSPEALWTNQPQH

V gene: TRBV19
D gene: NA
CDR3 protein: ASSRAGLANYGYT

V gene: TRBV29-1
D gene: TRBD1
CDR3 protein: SVGRTGSSYEQY

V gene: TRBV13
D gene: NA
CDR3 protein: ASSARRQIREYTGELF

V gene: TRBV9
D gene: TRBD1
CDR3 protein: ASSVGTGLGTEAF

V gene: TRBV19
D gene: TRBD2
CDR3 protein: ASSMGGTSGSYEQY

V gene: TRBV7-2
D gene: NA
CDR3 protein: ASSCKWVRISEKLF

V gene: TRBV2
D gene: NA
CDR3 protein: ASSVGGAVTDTQY

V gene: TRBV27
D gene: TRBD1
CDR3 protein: ASNRDREGACSGANVLT

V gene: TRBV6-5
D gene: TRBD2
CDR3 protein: ASRHLAGGYNEQF

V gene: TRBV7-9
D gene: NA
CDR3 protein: ASSLASGNSPLH

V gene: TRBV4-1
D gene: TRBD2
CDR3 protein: ASSPGGARGGNTGELF

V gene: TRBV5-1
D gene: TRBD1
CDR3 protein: ASSWGQGRYGYT

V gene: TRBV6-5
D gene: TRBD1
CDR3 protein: ASSIGTVQETQY

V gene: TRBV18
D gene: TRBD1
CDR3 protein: ASSGGQGVGGYT

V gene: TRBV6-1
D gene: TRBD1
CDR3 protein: ASSETGQSTDTQY

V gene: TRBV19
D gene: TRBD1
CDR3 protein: ASSIPGQISNQPQH

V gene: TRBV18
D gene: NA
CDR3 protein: ASSSGGAGETQY

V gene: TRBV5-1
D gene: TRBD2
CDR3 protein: ASSLGLAGVGEQY

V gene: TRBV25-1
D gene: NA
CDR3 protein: ASSGQGSGNTEAF

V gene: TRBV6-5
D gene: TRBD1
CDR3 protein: ASSRGQPTYNEQF

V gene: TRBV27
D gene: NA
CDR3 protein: ASSATQGSSLQGKAF

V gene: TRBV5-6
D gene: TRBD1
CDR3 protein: ASSSGQGAFSQY

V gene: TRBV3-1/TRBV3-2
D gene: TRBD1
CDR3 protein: ASSEDRGSRTIY

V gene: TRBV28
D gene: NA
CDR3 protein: ASSPPSWTGGPNYGYT

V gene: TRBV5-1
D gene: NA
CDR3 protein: ASSFGQVPSYEQY

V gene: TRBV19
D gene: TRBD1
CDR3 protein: ASLSRQGRTNSSGNTIY

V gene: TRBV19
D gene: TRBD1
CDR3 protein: ASSTQTGAYTQPQH

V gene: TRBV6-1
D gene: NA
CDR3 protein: ASSERGDYGYT

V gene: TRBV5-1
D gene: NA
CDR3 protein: ASSLSPLSAGETQY

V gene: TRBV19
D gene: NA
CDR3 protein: ASSKELVPTEAF

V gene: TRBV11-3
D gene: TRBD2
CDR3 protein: ASSLRGGSNEQF

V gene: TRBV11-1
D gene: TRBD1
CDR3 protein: ASSSRQGPYEQY

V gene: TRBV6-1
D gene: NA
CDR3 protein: ASSVGGGRAPYEQY

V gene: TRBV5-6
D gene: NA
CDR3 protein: ASSLAPDTQY

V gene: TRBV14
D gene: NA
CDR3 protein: ASSKGGTGYT

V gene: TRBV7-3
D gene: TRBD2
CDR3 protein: ASRLAGRGSYEQY

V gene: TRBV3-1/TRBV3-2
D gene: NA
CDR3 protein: ASSQGGTPSEAF

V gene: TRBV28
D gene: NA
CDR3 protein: ASSFPNRTINQPQH

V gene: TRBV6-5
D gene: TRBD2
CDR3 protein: ASSRSGGGETQY